This T cell receptor (beta chain) originates from a study of cytomegalovirus exposure and HLA in healthy donors. The overall study: Both the 120 validation repertoires and the approximately 700 first-cohort repertoires used the same platform, as reported by a later analysis.

Concerning this clone: Its antigen is not known.

Study findings and constraints: TCR beta chains numbering under 200 were designated cytomegalovirus-associated. In vitro testing confirmed a few CMV-associated chains as specific for CMV antigens.

The CDR3 extends over 14 amino acids. The germline V gene encodes CDR1 GTSNPN and CDR2 SVGIG (reference sequence). Losses at the gene ends were 2 bases for V and 4 bases for J; bases not matched to a gene: 4. TCRdb keeps only in-frame clones here, not all; method: immunoSEQ multiplex PCR. The table includes around 73,000 clones, 70% to 90% detected once. Sequenced sample: PBMCs. This sequence originates from a young woman in good health and CMV-seropositive. The chain links TRBV30 to TRBJ2-2; 7 positions agree with TRBD1. CDR3 protein: CAWSRGRGTGELFF. The CDR3 bases are TGTGCCTGGAGTAGGGGGCGAGGCACCGGGGAGCTGTTTTTT.